This T cell receptor beta chain was sequenced during a study of cytomegalovirus exposure and HLA in healthy donors. CDR3 length: 16 amino acids. Germline CDR1 reads MDHEN; CDR2 reads SYDVKM. V lost 3 bases and J 5 bases, leaving 19 bases between the germline ends. PCR was performed using 60 Vbeta and 13 Jbeta primers. Using immunoSEQ multiplex PCR, the repertoire was profiled, and TCRdb retains in-frame clones only, with some absent. The sample yields a few hundred thousand clones, approximately 84% seen once. The TCR comes from a woman aged 40 to 49 in good health and CMV-seronegative. The sequenced material came from PBMCs. V is TRBV28 and J is TRBJ2-5; tentative D call: TRBD2 (5 bases). The CDR3 here is CASSLVPQVGGETQYF. CDR3 DNA: TGTGCCAGCAGTTTGGTCCCCCAGGTGGGCGGGGAGACCCAGTACTTC.